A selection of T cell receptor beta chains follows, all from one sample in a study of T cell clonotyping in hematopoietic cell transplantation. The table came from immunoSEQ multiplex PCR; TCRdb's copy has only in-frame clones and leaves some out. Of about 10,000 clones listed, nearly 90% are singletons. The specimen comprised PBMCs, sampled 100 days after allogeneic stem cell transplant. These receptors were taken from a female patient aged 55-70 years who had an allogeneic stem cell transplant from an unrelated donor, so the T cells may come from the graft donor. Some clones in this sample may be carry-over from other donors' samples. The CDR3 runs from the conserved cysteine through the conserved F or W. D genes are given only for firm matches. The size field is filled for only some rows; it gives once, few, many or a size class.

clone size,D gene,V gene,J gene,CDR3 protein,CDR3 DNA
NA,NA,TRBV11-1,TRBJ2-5,CASSLRAEETQYF,TGTGCCAGCAGCTTAAGGGCCGAGGAGACCCAGTACTTC
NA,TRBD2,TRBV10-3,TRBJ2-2,CAITPSGGLAGPNTGELFF,TGTGCCATCACCCCGAGTGGGGGACTAGCGGGGCCGAACACCGGGGAGCTGTTTTTT
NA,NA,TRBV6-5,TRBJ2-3,CASSLLGTDTQYF,TGTGCCAGCAGTTTGCTCGGCACAGATACGCAGTATTTT
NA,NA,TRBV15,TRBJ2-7,CATGTSAYEQYF,TGTGCCACCGGTACAAGTGCTTACGAGCAGTACTTC
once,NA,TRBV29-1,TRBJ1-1,CSVEGQNTEAFF,TGCAGCGTTGAAGGACAGAACACTGAAGCTTTCTTT
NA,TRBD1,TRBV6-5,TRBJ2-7,CASSRQGINEQYF,TGTGCCAGCAGTCGACAGGGTATCAACGAGCAGTACTTC
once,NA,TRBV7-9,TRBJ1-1,CASSRGDTEAFF,TGTGCCAGCTCGCGGGGAGACACTGAAGCTTTCTTT
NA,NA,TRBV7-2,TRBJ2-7,CASSPLIYEQYF,TGTGCCAGCAGCCCCCTCATCTACGAGCAGTACTTC
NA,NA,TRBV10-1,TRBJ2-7,CASKLAEEQYF,TGCGCCAGCAAACTAGCTGAGGAGCAGTACTTC
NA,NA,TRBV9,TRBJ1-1,CASSEGQNTEAFF,TGTGCCAGCAGCGAGGGACAAAACACTGAAGCTTTCTTT
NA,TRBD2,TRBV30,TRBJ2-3,CAWSPASGGADTQYF,TGTGCCTGGAGTCCGGCTAGCGGGGGGGCAGATACGCAGTATTTT
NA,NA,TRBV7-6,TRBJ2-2,CASTPNIISGPNTGELFF,TGTGCCAGCACTCCCAACATTATTAGCGGTCCGAACACCGGGGAGCTGTTTTTT
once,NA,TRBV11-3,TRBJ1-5,CASSPIYRDCSNQPQHF,TGTGCCAGCAGCCCCATCTACCGGGACTGCAGCAATCAGCCCCAGCATTTT
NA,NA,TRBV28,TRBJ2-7,CASSFYEGPRGYEQYF,TGTGCCAGCAGTTTCTATGAGGGCCCACGGGGCTACGAGCAGTACTTC
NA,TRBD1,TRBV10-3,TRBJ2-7,CAIGDRGAYEQYF,TGTGCCATTGGGGACAGAGGAGCCTACGAGCAGTACTTC
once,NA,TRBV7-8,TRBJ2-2,CASSTLGNTGELFF,TGTGCCAGCAGCACCCTCGGGAACACCGGGGAGCTGTTTTTT
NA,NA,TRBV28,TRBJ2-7,CASRGPPLSYEQYF,TGTGCCAGCAGGGGCCCTCCTCTTTCCTACGAGCAGTACTTC
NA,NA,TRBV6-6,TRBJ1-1,CASSYTQGGTEAFF,TGTGCCAGCAGTTACACACAGGGAGGAACTGAAGCTTTCTTT
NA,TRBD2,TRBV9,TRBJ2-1,CASSTRGLAGGSGEQFF,TGTGCCAGCAGCACCAGGGGACTAGCGGGAGGCAGCGGTGAGCAGTTCTTC
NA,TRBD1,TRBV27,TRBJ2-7,CASSLSPQQGYTYEQYF,TGTGCCAGCAGTTTATCACCCCAACAGGGGTATACCTACGAGCAGTACTTC
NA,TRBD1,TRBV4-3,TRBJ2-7,CASSQVRGQGGREQYF,TGCGCCAGCAGCCAAGTCCGCGGACAGGGAGGTAGGGAGCAGTACTTC
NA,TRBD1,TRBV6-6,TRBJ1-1,CASSKLQGRTTEAFF,TGTGCCAGCAGTAAGCTACAGGGGAGGACCACTGAAGCTTTCTTT
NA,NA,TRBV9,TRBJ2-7,CASSEGVAYEQYF,TGTGCCAGCAGCGAAGGGGTGGCGTACGAGCAGTACTTC
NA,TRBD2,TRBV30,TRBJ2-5,CAWSVLGAGAETQYF,TGTGCCTGGAGTGTCCTGGGCGCGGGAGCAGAGACCCAGTACTTC
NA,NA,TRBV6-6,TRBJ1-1,CASSYGTTNEAFF,TGTGCCAGCAGTTACGGGACCACCAACGAAGCTTTCTTT
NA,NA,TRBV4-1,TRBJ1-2,CASSQDVNNYGYTF,TGCGCCAGCAGCCAAGATGTAAATAACTATGGCTACACCTTC
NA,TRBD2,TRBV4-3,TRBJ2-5,CASSQERGLGGETQYF,TGCGCCAGCAGCCAGGAGAGGGGACTAGGAGGAGAGACCCAGTACTTC
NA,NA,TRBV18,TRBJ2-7,CASSLDQLREQYF,TGTGCCAGCTCTCTTGATCAACTCCGCGAGCAGTACTTC